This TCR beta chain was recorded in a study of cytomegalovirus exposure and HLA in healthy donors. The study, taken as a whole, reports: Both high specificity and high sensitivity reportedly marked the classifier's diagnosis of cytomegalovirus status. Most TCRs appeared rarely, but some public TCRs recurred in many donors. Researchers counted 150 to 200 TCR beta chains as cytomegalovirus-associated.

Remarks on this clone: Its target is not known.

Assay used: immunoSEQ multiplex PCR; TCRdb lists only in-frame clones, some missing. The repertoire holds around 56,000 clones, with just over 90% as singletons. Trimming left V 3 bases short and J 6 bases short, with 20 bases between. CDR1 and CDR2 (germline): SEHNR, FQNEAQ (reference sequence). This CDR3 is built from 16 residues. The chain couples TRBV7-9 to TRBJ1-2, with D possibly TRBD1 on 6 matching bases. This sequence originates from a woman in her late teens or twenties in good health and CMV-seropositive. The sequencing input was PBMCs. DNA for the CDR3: TGTGCCAGCAGCTTCCCCCCGACAGGCATGCGAGATGGCTACACCTTC. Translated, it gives CASSFPPTGMRDGYTF.